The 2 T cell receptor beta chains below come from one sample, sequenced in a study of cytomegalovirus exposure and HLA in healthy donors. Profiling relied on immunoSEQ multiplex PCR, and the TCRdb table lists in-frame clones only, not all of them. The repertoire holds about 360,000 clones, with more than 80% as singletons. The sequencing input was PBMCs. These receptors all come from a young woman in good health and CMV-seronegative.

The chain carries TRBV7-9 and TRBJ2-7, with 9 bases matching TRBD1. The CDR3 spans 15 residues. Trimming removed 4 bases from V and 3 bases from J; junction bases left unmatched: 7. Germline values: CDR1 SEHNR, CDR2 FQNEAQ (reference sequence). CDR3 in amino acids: CASSSGQGIDYEQYF. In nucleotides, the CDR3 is TGTGCCAGCAGCTCGGGACAGGGAATAGACTACGAGCAGTACTTC.

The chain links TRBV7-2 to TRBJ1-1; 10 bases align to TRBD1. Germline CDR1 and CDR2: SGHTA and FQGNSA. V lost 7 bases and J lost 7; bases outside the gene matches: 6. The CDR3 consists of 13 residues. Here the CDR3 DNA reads TGTGCCAGCATCCGGGACAGGGGCCTTGAAGCTTTCTTT. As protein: CASIRDRGLEAFF.